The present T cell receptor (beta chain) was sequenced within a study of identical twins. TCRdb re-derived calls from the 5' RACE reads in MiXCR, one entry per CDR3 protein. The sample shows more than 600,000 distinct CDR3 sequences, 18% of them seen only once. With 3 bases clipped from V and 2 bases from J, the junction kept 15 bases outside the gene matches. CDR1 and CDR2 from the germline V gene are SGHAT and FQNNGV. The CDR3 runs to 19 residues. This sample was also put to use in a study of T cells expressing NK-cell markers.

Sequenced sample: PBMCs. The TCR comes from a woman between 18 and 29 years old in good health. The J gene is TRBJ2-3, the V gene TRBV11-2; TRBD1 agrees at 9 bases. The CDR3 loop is CASSFQPPGQGGVTDTQYF. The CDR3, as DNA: TGTGCCAGCAGCTTTCAGCCGCCGGGACAGGGTGGTGTCACAGATACGCAGTATTTT.